The present T cell receptor (beta chain) was sequenced within a study of blood T cell repertoires in COVID-19. Original methodology: Estimation of nucleated cell counts was performed using reference gene primer amplification. TCRdb keeps only in-frame clones here, not all; method: immunoSEQ multiplex PCR. That table gives V, J and clone size, and the DNA gave D and trimming. The profile shows some 350,000 clones, 80% to 90% of them singletons. Trimming at V came to 2 bases and at J to 8 bases, leaving 4 bases not matched to a gene. Germline values: CDR1 MGHRA, CDR2 YSYEKL. This CDR3 spans 13 amino acids.

This receptor was taken from a woman under 40 with COVID-19, enrolled during active disease. The chain has TRBV4-1 and TRBJ2-7; 9 nucleotides agree with TRBD1. Material: peripheral blood. In DNA, the CDR3 is TGCGCCAGCAGCCAACTGGACAGGGGACAGCAGTACTTC. Translation gives CASSQLDRGQQYF.